A single sample is the source of the 13 T cell receptor beta chains below, sequenced in a study of CD8+CD57+ T cells in acquired aplastic anemia. Profiles of TCR beta VDJ and CDR3 were generated from a genomic DNA template. TCRdb recomputed calls from the reads with MiXCR, one row per CDR3 protein. The data hold approximately 470,000 distinct CDR3 sequences, with over 25% observed a single time. In patients chosen for sequencing, flow cytometry had shown CD8+CD57+ cell expansion. Specimen: sorted CD4+, CD8+, or CD8+CD57+ T cells (not recorded which) from PBMCs. Receptors originate from a human donor with aplastic anemia.

In regard to this clonotype: At one boundary the junction diverges from the germline segment, which might be a read error. This chain uses TRBV9 with TRBJ2-5, with a tentative D call TRBD2 (5 bases). CDR1 SGDLS and CDR2 YYNGEE come from the germline V gene. The CDR3 has 15 residues. This CDR3 is CASNQLRGNSETQYF. The DNA of the CDR3 is TGCGCCAGCAACCAACTACGGGGAAACAGTGAGACCCAGTACTTC.

This clonotype was counted many times. CDR3 sequence: CASSDGQGVNEKLFF. The CDR3 nucleotides are TGTGCCAGCAGTGACGGACAGGGAGTTAATGAAAAACTGTTTTTT. The chain couples TRBV25-1 to TRBJ1-4; 8 bases fit TRBD1. V lost 3 bases and J lost 4; bases outside the gene matches: 4. Germline V gene lookup returns CDR1 MGHDK and CDR2 SYGVNS. CDR3 length equals 15 residues.

With respect to this clonotype: A much larger clone is a single base away; this may be a read error. Without the conserved terminal phenylalanine or tryptophan, this CDR3 likely stems from a read error. The rearrangement uses TRBV6-1 and TRBJ2-5; 7 bases fit TRBD1. The J call may not be correct, given that the DNA end is closer to TRBJ2-7. The CDR3 sequence is 13 residues long. CDR1 is MNHNS and CDR2 is SASEGT in the germline V gene. CDR3 region: CASTVDRTYEQYL. CDR3 DNA: TGTGCCAGCACCGTGGACAGGACCTACGAGCAGTACCTC.

This clonotype was observed at least ten times. J is TRBJ1-5 and V is TRBV19; 10 bases align to TRBD1. CDR1 is LNHDA, CDR2 SQIVND, per germline (reference sequence). The junction had 9 bases not matched to a gene; V was cut back by 4 bases and J by 6 bases. The CDR3 length is 16 residues. CDR3 sequence: CASSNRDRGGVQPQHF. Here the CDR3 DNA reads TGTGCCAGTAGTAATAGGGACAGGGGAGGGGTTCAGCCCCAGCATTTT.

In DNA, the CDR3 is TGCGCCAGCAGGCGACAGGGGGCATCCTATGGCTACACCTTC. This translates into CASRRQGASYGYTF. This rearrangement joins TRBV5-1 to TRBJ1-2; 10 bases agree with TRBD1. CDR3 length: 14 residues. Germline assignment: CDR1 SGHRS and CDR2 YFSETQ. J lost 4 bases, V lost 5 bases, and 5 bases had no gene match.

This clonotype was seen repeatedly, ten times or more. The chain's CDR3 is CASSLSAYGYTF. CDR3 coding DNA: TGTGCCAGCAGCTTGTCGGCCTATGGCTACACCTTC. The chain is built from TRBV5-6 and TRBJ1-2, with D uncertain. CDR3 size: 12 residues. CDR1 and CDR2 from the germline V gene are SGHDT and YYEEEE. V gave up 1 base and J gave up 4 bases, with 5 bases separating them.

In its sample, this clonotype was seen a few times. The chain has TRBV11-2 and TRBJ2-1, with 12 positions matching TRBD1. CDR1 is SGHAT and CDR2 is FQNNGV in the germline V gene. This CDR3 is built from 18 residues. Germline trimming cut 5 bases from V and 1 base from J; bases unmatched to any gene: 9. The CDR3 spells CASSTGTGGRFSYNEQFF. The CDR3 region has the DNA TGTGCCAGCAGCACCGGGACAGGGGGCAGGTTTTCCTACAATGAGCAGTTCTTC.

For this clonotype: One base away lies a much larger clone, so this may be a sequencing read error. V usage is TRBV19 and J usage is TRBJ2-3, with TRBD2 matching 9 bases. J lost 0 bases, V lost 4 bases, and 8 bases had no gene match. The CDR3 has 17 amino acids. Germline V gene lookup returns CDR1 LNHDA and CDR2 SQIVND (reference sequence). The chain's CDR3 is CASSTHRLAESTDTQYF. DNA for the CDR3: TGTGCCAGTAGTACTCACAGACTAGCGGAGAGCACAGATACGCAGTATTTT.

The chain links TRBV2 to TRBJ1-2; unclear D gene. CDR3 length: 14 residues. Germline V lookup: CDR1 SNHLY, CDR2 FYNNEI. V lost 7 bases and J lost 6, with 18 bases in between. CDR3 amino acids: CASNLASGIDGYTF. The CDR3 nucleotides are TGTGCCAGCAACTTGGCCTCGGGAATCGATGGCTACACCTTC.

This chain links TRBV25-1 with TRBJ1-2; the D gene is possibly TRBD1 (6 bases). The CDR3 runs 15 residues. Trimming took 3 bases from V and 3 from J, leaving 14 bases between them. Per germline, CDR1 MGHDK and CDR2 SYGVNS. The CDR3 sequence is CASSESGEGDYGYTF. The CDR3 DNA reads as TGTGCCAGCAGTGAGTCAGGGGAGGGGGACTATGGCTACACCTTC.

This clonotype was found many times. This chain uses TRBV15 with TRBJ1-1; maybe TRBD1 (6 bases). The CDR3 spans 16 residues. Trimming stripped 2 bases from V and 10 bases from J, with 23 bases between. Per the germline V gene, CDR1 is LNHNV and CDR2 is YYDKDF (reference sequence). Written as DNA, the CDR3 is TGTGCCACCAGCAGATCGACCGGGACATCCGCTGGAGTAGCTTTCTTT. It translates to CATSRSTGTSAGVAFF.

This clonotype was seen many times. The chain joins TRBV19 to TRBJ1-5; 7 positions agree with TRBD1. J lost 5 bases, V lost 10 bases, and 8 bases had no gene match. The CDR3 is 13 amino acids. Germline V gene lookup returns CDR1 LNHDA and CDR2 SQIVND (reference sequence). This CDR3 reads CATDTGVDQPQHF. The DNA for the CDR3 is TGTGCCACCGATACAGGGGTCGATCAGCCCCAGCATTTT.

The CDR3 nucleotides read TGTGCCAGCAGCTTAGGTGCCAGCGGTGGCTCTGGGGCCAACGTCCTGACTTTC. Its translation: CASSLGASGGSGANVLTF. The chain employs TRBV7-8 and TRBJ2-6, with D perhaps TRBD2 (5 bases). This CDR3 comprises 18 residues. The germline V and J ends were trimmed by 1 base and 0 bases, with 13 bases remaining between them. Germline CDR1 and CDR2: SGHVS and FQNEAQ.